The 24 T cell receptor beta chains below were found in one sample sequenced in a study of T cell clones after liver transplantation. Some clones are missing from TCRdb's copy, which holds only in-frame ones; the method was immunoSEQ multiplex PCR. The sample shows tens of thousands of clones, about 82% of them seen only once. This material consisted of CD4+ T cells from blood, taken 46 months after liver transplant. The receptors were gathered from a human patient who received a liver transplant. Some of the T cells might come from the graft donor.

This rearrangement joins TRBV6-6 to TRBJ2-7, with 8 nucleotides matching TRBD1. The CDR3 covers 15 residues. V trimming: 5 bases; J trimming: 1 base; junction bases outside the gene matches: 7. Germline assignment: CDR1 MNHNY and CDR2 SVGAGI (reference sequence). The CDR3 sequence: CASSPPDRGSYEQYF. For the CDR3, the DNA is TGTGCCAGCAGTCCCCCAGACAGGGGTTCCTACGAGCAGTACTTC.

V and J are TRBV18 and TRBJ2-7; D remains unclear. CDR1 and CDR2 (germline): KGHSH, LQKENI. Deletions cut 2 bases from V and 2 bases from J, with 10 bases between. The CDR3 runs 14 residues. The CDR3 sequence is CASSPSDGAYEQYF. In nucleotides, the CDR3 is TGTGCCAGCTCACCATCGGACGGAGCCTACGAGCAGTACTTC.

The V gene is TRBV28, the J gene TRBJ2-6; D not certain. The length of the CDR3 is 15 residues. V lost 6 bases and J lost 1, with 10 bases in between. Per the germline V gene, CDR1 is MDHEN and CDR2 is SYDVKM. The CDR3 nucleotides read TGTGCCAGCAGACCAGCTTCTTCTGGGGCCAACGTCCTGACTTTC. This translates into CASRPASSGANVLTF. The whole variable domain, remainder taken from reference TRBV28 and TRBJ2-6, is DVKVTQSSRYLVKRTGEKVFLECVQDMDHENMFWYRQDPGLGLRLIYFSYDVKMKEKGDIPEGYSVSREKKERFSLILESASTNQTSMYLCASRPASSGANVLTFGAGSRLTVL.

At least ten counts were recorded for this clone. V is TRBV2 and J is TRBJ2-2; no reliable D call. The germline gives CDR1 SNHLY, CDR2 FYNNEI. The CDR3 is 13 residues long. Trimming removed 5 bases at V and 4 bases at J, with 8 bases between. CDR3 sequence reads: CASSPVTTGELFF. The CDR3 DNA is TGTGCCAGCAGTCCTGTGACCACCGGGGAGCTGTTTTTT.

For the CDR3, the DNA is TGTGCCAGCAGTGGACAGGGGGAAGAGACCCAGTACTTC. It specifies CASSGQGEETQYF. This chain joins TRBV6-6 and TRBJ2-5; 10 bases match TRBD1. The V gene's germline CDR1 is MNHNY and CDR2 SVGAGI (reference sequence). The CDR3 is 13 residues long. The trim removed 5 bases at V and 3 bases at J, leaving 0 bases unmatched.

This clone showed up just a few times. V and J are TRBV9 and TRBJ2-7; possible D gene TRBD2, 5 bases. The V end lost 0 bases, the J end lost 6 bases, and 16 bases lay between the germline ends. Per the germline V gene, CDR1 is SGDLS and CDR2 is YYNGEE. This CDR3 region has 15 residues. CDR3 in DNA: TGTGCCAGCAGCGTAGACCCTCTCGGGATACGCGAGCAGTACTTC. It encodes CASSVDPLGIREQYF.

V gene TRBV5-1 combines with J gene TRBJ2-3; D uncertain. Germline CDR1 is SGHRS and CDR2 is YFSETQ. Trimming shortened V by 4 bases and J by 3 bases, and 12 bases separated the two germline ends. This CDR3 contains 14 residues. The CDR3 region has the DNA TGCGCCAGCAGCCCGGATGCAGCGACAGATACGCAGTATTTT. Translating gives CASSPDAATDTQYF.

The V and J genes are TRBV5-4 and TRBJ2-2, with TRBD2 matching over 16 bases. V was pared by 4 bases and J by 1 base, with 4 bases of the junction left unmatched. The CDR3 runs to 18 residues. From germline, CDR1 is SGHNT and CDR2 YYREEE (reference sequence). This CDR3 is CASSQGLAGGGNTGELFF. In DNA form, the CDR3 reads TGTGCCAGCAGCCAGGGACTAGCGGGAGGGGGGAACACCGGGGAGCTGTTTTTT.

This rearrangement joins TRBV9 to TRBJ2-3; D is unresolved. Trimming took 2 bases from V and 5 from J, leaving 12 bases between them. The germline gives CDR1 SGDLS, CDR2 YYNGEE. The CDR3 spans 14 residues. CDR3 coding DNA: TGTGCCAGCAGCGTCTTGTCGCTGGGAGATACGCAGTATTTT. It translates to CASSVLSLGDTQYF.

This clone was detected once. The chain combines TRBV5-4 with TRBJ1-1; 7 bases are shared with TRBD1. The trim removed 4 bases at V and 5 bases at J, leaving 17 bases unmatched. This CDR3 is built from 17 residues. Germline V gives CDR1 SGHNT, CDR2 YYREEE (reference sequence). CDR3 amino acids: CASSQGGTVGVRTEAFF. The CDR3, as DNA: TGTGCCAGCAGCCAGGGGGGTACGGTCGGGGTGAGGACTGAAGCTTTCTTT.

The V call is TRBV11-2, the J call TRBJ2-1; the D gene is possibly TRBD2 (5 bases). CDR1 is SGHAT and CDR2 is FQNNGV in the germline V gene. V was pared by 4 bases and J by 7 bases, with 14 bases between. This CDR3 region has 14 residues. CDR3 amino acids: CASSSFLARNEQFF. DNA for the CDR3: TGTGCCAGCAGCTCCTTTTTAGCGCGGAATGAGCAGTTCTTC.

The chain uses TRBV6-1 and TRBJ1-2, with D maybe TRBD1 (5 bases). Trimming pared 6 bases from V and 6 bases from J, leaving 11 bases between. CDR1 MNHNS and CDR2 SASEGT come from the germline V gene. The CDR3 contains 12 residues. DNA of the CDR3: TGTGCCAGCAGGGGGCGTTTTAATGGCTACACCTTC. This sequence encodes CASRGRFNGYTF.

The V and J genes are TRBV5-1 and TRBJ2-1; D is perhaps TRBD2 (6 bases). CDR1 is SGHRS and CDR2 is YFSETQ in the germline V gene. Trimming took 3 bases from V and 0 from J, leaving 13 bases between them. This CDR3 has 16 amino acids. The CDR3 region is CASSSVGLGSYNEQFF. For the CDR3, the DNA is TGCGCCAGCAGCTCGGTGGGACTGGGCTCCTACAATGAGCAGTTCTTC.

This chain uses TRBV15 with TRBJ2-1; D may be TRBD2 (6 bases). Between the trimmed V and J ends, which lost 1 base and 13 bases, there was a span of 17 bases. Germline CDR1 is LNHNV and CDR2 is YYDKDF (reference sequence). The CDR3 runs to 14 residues. The CDR3: CATSRAPWSGPQFF. As DNA, the CDR3 is TGTGCCACCAGCAGAGCCCCCTGGAGCGGGCCCCAGTTCTTC. The variable domain in full, completed from reference TRBV15 and TRBJ2-1, reads DAMVIQNPRYQVTQFGKPVTLSCSQTLNHNVMYWYQQKSSQAPKLLFHYYDKDFNNEADTPDNFQSRRPNTSFCFLDIRSPGLGDTAMYLCATSRAPWSGPQFFGPGTRLTVL.

CDR3 sequence: CASMAANTGELFF. CDR3 sequence (DNA): TGTGCCAGCATGGCCGCGAACACCGGGGAGCTGTTTTTT. This rearrangement joins TRBV28 to TRBJ2-2; D gene ambiguous. Germline-derived CDR1 and CDR2 are MDHEN and SYDVKM. V lost 7 bases and J lost 0, with 6 bases in between. The CDR3 has 13 residues.

The chain links TRBV18 to TRBJ2-1; 7 bases agree with TRBD2. Germline-derived CDR1 and CDR2 are KGHSH and LQKENI. V shed 3 bases and J 8 bases; nucleotides not matched to a gene: 1. The CDR3 has 12 residues. The CDR3 loop is CASSPREYEQFF. CDR3 in DNA: TGTGCCAGCTCACCGCGGGAGTATGAGCAGTTCTTC.

The chain recombines TRBV6-1 with TRBJ2-2, with 7 nucleotides matching TRBD2. Trimming removed 1 base from V and 6 bases from J; junction bases left unmatched: 8. CDR1 MNHNS and CDR2 SASEGT come from the germline V gene. The CDR3 is 16 amino acids. The CDR3 loop reads CASSEDFGGGAGELFF. Written as DNA, the CDR3 is TGTGCCAGCAGTGAAGACTTCGGGGGAGGGGCCGGGGAGCTGTTTTTT.

The CDR3 sequence is CSARDGYEQYF. The CDR3 coding sequence is TGCAGTGCTAGAGATGGCTACGAGCAGTACTTC. The chain joins TRBV20-1 to TRBJ2-7; D call uncertain. CDR1 and CDR2 from the germline V gene are DFQATT and SNEGSKA (reference sequence). The CDR3 length is 11 residues. V lost 0 bases to trimming and J lost 3 bases, with 3 bases between them.

This clone was counted between two and nine times. This chain connects TRBV9 to TRBJ2-3, with 7 bases identical to TRBD2. With V trimmed by 0 bases and J by 3 bases, 10 bases remained unmatched. The CDR3 contains 17 residues. From germline, CDR1 is SGDLS and CDR2 YYNGEE. DNA of the CDR3: TGTGCCAGCAGCGTAGGGATTAGTGGCGGGAGAACAGATACGCAGTATTTT. Amino acids: CASSVGISGGRTDTQYF. Looking up the rest from reference TRBV9 and TRBJ2-3 gives the full variable domain: DSGVTQTPKHLITATGQRVTLRCSPRSGDLSVYWYQQSLDQGLQFLIQYYNGEERAKGNILERFSAQQFPDLHSELNLSSLELGDSALYFCASSVGISGGRTDTQYFGPGTRLTVL.

The chain has TRBV30 and TRBJ1-5; D ambiguous. Germline-derived CDR1 and CDR2 are GTSNPN and SVGIG (reference sequence). The CDR3 is made up of 14 amino acids. Trimming removed 0 bases at V and 7 bases at J, with 13 bases between. In DNA, the CDR3 is TGTGCCTGGAGTGTATTGGGCCCCTCCCAGCCCCAGCATTTT. Translated: CAWSVLGPSQPQHF. Full variable domain (remainder filled in from reference TRBV30 and TRBJ1-5): SQTIHQWPATLVQPVGSPLSLECTVEGTSNPNLYWYRQAAGRGLQLLFYSVGIGQISSEVPQNLSASRPQDRQFILSSKKLLLSDSGFYLCAWSVLGPSQPQHFGDGTRLSIL.

This sequence joins TRBV11-2 and TRBJ2-3; TRBD2 matches at 12 bases. The CDR3 extends over 16 amino acids. The V gene end was trimmed by 4 bases and the J gene end by 0 bases; junction bases not matched to a gene: 2. The germline V gene encodes CDR1 SGHAT and CDR2 FQNNGV. The CDR3 spells CASSSGLAGSTDTQYF. The CDR3 bases are TGTGCCAGCAGCTCCGGACTAGCGGGAAGCACAGATACGCAGTATTTT.

The rearrangement joins TRBV5-4 to TRBJ1-4; TRBD1 matches at 8 bases. The CDR3 has 14 amino acids. V lost 3 bases and J lost 7; bases outside the gene matches: 5. The germline CDR1 and CDR2 sequences are SGHNT and YYREEE (reference sequence). The CDR3 reads CASSSGGNAEKLFF. The CDR3 DNA reads TGTGCCAGCAGCTCAGGGGGCAACGCTGAAAAACTGTTTTTT.

The V gene is TRBV28, the J gene TRBJ1-4; D is perhaps TRBD1 (6 bases). Trimming removed 9 bases at V and 6 bases at J, with 14 bases between. Germline CDR1 and CDR2: MDHEN and SYDVKM. The CDR3 runs to 13 residues. For the CDR3, the DNA is TGTGCCAGTGAAGGGGGGTGGTATGAAAAACTGTTTTTT. It yields the protein CASEGGWYEKLFF.

The rearrangement links TRBV10-3 to TRBJ2-7; 7 nucleotides line up with TRBD2. CDR3 length: 15 amino acids. Germline loops: CDR1 ENHRY, CDR2 SYGVKD. V lost 3 bases, J lost 7 bases, and 12 bases stayed unmatched. CDR3: CAISDPRREPGEQYF. The DNA for the CDR3 is TGTGCCATCAGTGACCCTAGGCGGGAGCCGGGAGAGCAGTACTTC.